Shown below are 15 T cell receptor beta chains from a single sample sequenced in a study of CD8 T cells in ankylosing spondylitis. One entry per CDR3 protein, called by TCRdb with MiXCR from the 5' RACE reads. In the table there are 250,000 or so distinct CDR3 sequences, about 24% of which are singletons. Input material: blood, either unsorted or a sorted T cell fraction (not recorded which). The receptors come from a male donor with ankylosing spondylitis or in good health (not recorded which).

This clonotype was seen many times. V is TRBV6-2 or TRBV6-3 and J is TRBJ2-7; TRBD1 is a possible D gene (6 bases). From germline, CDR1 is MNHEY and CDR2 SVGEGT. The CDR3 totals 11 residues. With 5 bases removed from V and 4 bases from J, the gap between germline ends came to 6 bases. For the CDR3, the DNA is TGTGCCAGCAGTGACAGGTACGAGCAGTACTTC. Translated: CASSDRYEQYF.

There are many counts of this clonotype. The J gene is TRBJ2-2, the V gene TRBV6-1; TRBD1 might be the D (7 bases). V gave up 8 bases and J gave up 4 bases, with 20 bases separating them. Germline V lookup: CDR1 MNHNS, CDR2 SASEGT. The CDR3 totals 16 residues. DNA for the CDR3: TGTGCCAGCTCCCCCAGGGGGGAGTTTCGCACCGGGGAGCTGTTTTTT. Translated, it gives CASSPRGEFRTGELFF.

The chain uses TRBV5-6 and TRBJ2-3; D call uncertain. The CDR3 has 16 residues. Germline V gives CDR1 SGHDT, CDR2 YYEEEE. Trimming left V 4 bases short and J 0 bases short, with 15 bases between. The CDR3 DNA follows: TGTGCCAGCAGCGTTTGGCAGAGATCTAGCACAGATACGCAGTATTTT. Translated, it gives CASSVWQRSSTDTQYF.

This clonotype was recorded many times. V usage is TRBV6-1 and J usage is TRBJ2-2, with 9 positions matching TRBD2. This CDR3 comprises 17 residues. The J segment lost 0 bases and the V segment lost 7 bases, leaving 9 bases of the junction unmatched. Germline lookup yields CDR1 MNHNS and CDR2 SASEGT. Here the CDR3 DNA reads TGTGCCAGCAAGGAAGGTAGCGGGGGAACGAACACCGGGGAGCTGTTTTTT. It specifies CASKEGSGGTNTGELFF.

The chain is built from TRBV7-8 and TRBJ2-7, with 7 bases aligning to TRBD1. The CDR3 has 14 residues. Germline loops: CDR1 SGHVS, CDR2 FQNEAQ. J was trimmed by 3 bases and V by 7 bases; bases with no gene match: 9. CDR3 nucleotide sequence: TGTGCCAGCACCCTGGACAGGAGATACTACGAGCAGTACTTC. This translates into CASTLDRRYYEQYF.

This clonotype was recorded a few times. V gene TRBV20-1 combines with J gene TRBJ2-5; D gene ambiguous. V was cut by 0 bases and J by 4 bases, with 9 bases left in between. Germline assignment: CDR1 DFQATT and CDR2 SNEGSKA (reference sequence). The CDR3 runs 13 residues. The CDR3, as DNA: TGCAGTGCTAGAGATCCAGTAAGAGAGACCCAGTACTTC. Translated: CSARDPVRETQYF.

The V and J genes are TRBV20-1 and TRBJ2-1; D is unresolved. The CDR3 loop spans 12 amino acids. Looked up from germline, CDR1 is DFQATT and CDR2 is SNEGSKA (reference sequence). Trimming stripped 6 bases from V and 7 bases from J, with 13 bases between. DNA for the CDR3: TGCAGTGCACCTTTGGACCGGAATGAGCAGTTCTTC. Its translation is CSAPLDRNEQFF.

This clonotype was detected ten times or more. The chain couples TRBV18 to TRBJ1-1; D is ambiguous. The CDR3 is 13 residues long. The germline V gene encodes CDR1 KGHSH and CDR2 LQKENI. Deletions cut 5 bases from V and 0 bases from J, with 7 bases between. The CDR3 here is CASSVGLNTEAFF. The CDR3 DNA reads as TGTGCCAGCTCAGTAGGCTTGAACACTGAAGCTTTCTTT.

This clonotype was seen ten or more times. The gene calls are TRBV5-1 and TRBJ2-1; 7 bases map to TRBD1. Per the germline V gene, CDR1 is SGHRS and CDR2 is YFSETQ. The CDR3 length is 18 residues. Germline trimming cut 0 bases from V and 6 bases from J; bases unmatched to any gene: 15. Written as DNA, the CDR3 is TGCGCCAGCAGCTTGGGTCTTGGCCCAGGGGGTGTACGCAATGAGCAGTTCTTC. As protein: CASSLGLGPGGVRNEQFF.

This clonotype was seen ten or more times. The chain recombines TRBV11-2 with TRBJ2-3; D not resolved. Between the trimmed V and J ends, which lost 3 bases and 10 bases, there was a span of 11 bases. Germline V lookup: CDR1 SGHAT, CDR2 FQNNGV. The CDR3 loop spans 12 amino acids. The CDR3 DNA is TGTGCCAGCAGCTTCCCGGGCTTGGCGCAGTATTTT. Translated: CASSFPGLAQYF.

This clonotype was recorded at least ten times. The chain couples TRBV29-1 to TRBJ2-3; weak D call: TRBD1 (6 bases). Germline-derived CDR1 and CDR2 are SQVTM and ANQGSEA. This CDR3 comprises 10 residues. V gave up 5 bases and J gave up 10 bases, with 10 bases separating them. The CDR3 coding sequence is TGCAGCGTTAGACAGGCCTCGCAGTATTTT. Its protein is CSVRQASQYF.

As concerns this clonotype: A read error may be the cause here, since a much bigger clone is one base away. The CDR3 is CASSPRTGRVNTEAFF. CDR3 nucleotide sequence: TGTGCCAGCAGCCCGCGGACAGGGAGGGTGAACACTGAAGCTTTCTTT. The chain is built from TRBV9 and TRBJ1-1, with TRBD1 matching over 8 bases. CDR3 length equals 16 residues. The germline gives CDR1 SGDLS, CDR2 YYNGEE. V lost 4 bases and J lost 0; bases outside the gene matches: 8.

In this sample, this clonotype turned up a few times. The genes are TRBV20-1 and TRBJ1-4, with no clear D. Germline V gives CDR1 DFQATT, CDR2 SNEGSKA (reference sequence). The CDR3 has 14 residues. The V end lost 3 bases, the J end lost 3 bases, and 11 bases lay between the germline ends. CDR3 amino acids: CSASFGSPNEKLFF. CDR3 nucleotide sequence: TGCAGTGCTAGTTTTGGTTCACCTAATGAAAAACTGTTTTTT.

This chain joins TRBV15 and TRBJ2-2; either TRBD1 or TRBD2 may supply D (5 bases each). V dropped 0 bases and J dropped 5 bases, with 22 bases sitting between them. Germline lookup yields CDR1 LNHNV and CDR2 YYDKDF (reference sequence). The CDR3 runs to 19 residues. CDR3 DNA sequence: TGTGCCACCAGCAGAGATCAGTTGGCCCGCTGGGGACGTACCGGGGAGCTGTTTTTT. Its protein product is CATSRDQLARWGRTGELFF.

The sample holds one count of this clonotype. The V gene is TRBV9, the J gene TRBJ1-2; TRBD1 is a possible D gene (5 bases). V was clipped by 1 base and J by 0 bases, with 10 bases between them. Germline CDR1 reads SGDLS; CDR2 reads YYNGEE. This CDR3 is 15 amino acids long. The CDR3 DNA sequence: TGTGCCAGCAGCGTAACAGGAGTTCCTAACTATGGCTACACCTTC. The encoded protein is CASSVTGVPNYGYTF. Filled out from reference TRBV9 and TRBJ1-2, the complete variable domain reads DSGVTQTPKHLITATGQRVTLRCSPRSGDLSVYWYQQSLDQGLQFLIQYYNGEERAKGNILERFSAQQFPDLHSELNLSSLELGDSALYFCASSVTGVPNYGYTFGSGTRLTVV.